Presented here are 2 T cell receptor beta chains from one specimen sequenced in a study of blood T cell repertoires in COVID-19. Data came from immunoSEQ multiplex PCR; TCRdb stores just in-frame clones and leaves some out. The data show roughly 76,000 clones, around 89% seen once. Sequenced material: PBMCs or T cells enriched from blood (not recorded which). These receptors were obtained from a woman aged 45-65 years with acute COVID-19.

The chain carries TRBV19 and TRBJ2-1; TRBD1 matches at 10 bases. The CDR3 runs 13 residues. The germline CDR1 and CDR2 sequences are LNHDA and SQIVND (reference sequence). Unmatched junction bases numbered 5, after V lost 8 bases and J lost 7 bases. CDR3 in DNA: TGTGCCAGTCGGACAGGGGGTGGTAATGAGCAGTTCTTC. It encodes CASRTGGGNEQFF.

The chain recombines TRBV24-1 with TRBJ1-2; 9 bases are shared with TRBD1. Per germline, CDR1 KGHDR and CDR2 SFDVKD. CDR3 length: 13 amino acids. The V segment lost 3 bases and the J segment 7 bases; nucleotides outside the gene matches: 2. The CDR3 reads CATSDRTGAGYTF. The CDR3 DNA reads TGTGCCACCAGTGATCGGACAGGGGCTGGCTACACCTTC.